Sequencing of this TCR beta chain was carried out in a study of T-cell memory formation after mild COVID-19. This clonotype was counted between two and nine times. V was clipped by 4 bases and J by 6 bases, with 11 bases between them. The CDR3 consists of 13 residues. From germline, CDR1 is LGHDT and CDR2 YNNKEL (reference sequence). In TCRdb, the 5' RACE reads were re-called with MiXCR into one record per CDR3 protein. The sample has under 400,000 distinct CDR3 sequences, 25% to 30% seen once; the top ten hold roughly 14%. The chain recombines TRBV3-1 with TRBJ2-3, with a possible D match to TRBD1 (6 bases). This sequence was found in an adult woman who had mild COVID-19 (a few samples of this study predate the infection). Cell type and time point are not known. Sequences were obtained from PBMCs or a T cell subset sorted from them (not recorded which). CDR3 bases: TGTGCCAGCAGCCCCACAGGGATGGATACGCAGTATTTT. This gives the protein CASSPTGMDTQYF.